These 16 T cell receptor beta chains came from one sample sequenced in a study of blood T cell repertoires in COVID-19. Clones were sequenced by immunoSEQ multiplex PCR, and TCRdb holds only the in-frame ones, with some missing. The sample includes around 70,000 clones, 89% seen only once; the top ten take roughly 9.6%. Sequenced input: peripheral blood. The receptors originated from a man aged 80 or over with acute or convalescent COVID-19.

Only one count was recorded for this clone. The chain combines TRBV19 with TRBJ1-4; D may be TRBD1 (5 bases). Germline CDR1 reads LNHDA; CDR2 reads SQIVND (reference sequence). Trimming stripped 2 bases from V and 0 bases from J, with 7 bases between. The CDR3 length is 15 residues. CDR3 protein: CASSIRGATNEKLFF. CDR3 coding DNA: TGTGCCAGTAGTATACGGGGGGCAACTAATGAAAAACTGTTTTTT.

The gene calls are TRBV4-1 and TRBJ2-7; D gene ambiguous. Deletions cut 0 bases from V and 5 bases from J, with 11 bases between. The germline V gene encodes CDR1 MGHRA and CDR2 YSYEKL. The CDR3 is 14 amino acids. For the CDR3, the DNA is TGCGCCAGCAGCCAAGATATTTGGGCTAACGAGCAGTACTTC. Protein sequence: CASSQDIWANEQYF.

In this sample, this clone turned up a few times. The chain links TRBV30 to TRBJ1-6; 8 bases map to TRBD1. The CDR3 loop spans 12 amino acids. CDR1 and CDR2 from the germline V gene are GTSNPN and SVGIG (reference sequence). J was trimmed by 14 bases and V by 5 bases; bases with no gene match: 8. As DNA, the CDR3 is TGTGCCTGGCGCGGACAGGGCGAGGCCCTCCACTTT. Translating gives CAWRGQGEALHF.

V and J are TRBV5-1 and TRBJ1-4; tentative D call: TRBD1 (5 bases). Trimming cost V 6 bases and J 4 bases, with 13 bases left between them. The germline V gene has CDR1 SGHRS and CDR2 YFSETQ. CDR3 size: 14 residues. The CDR3 DNA is TGCGCCAGCACCTCAGACAGTTTTAATGAAAAACTGTTTTTT. Protein product: CASTSDSFNEKLFF.

This chain links TRBV18 with TRBJ2-7; TRBD2 might be the D (6 bases). Deletions cut 2 bases from V and 3 bases from J, with 8 bases between. CDR1 is KGHSH, CDR2 LQKENI, per germline. The CDR3 length is 13 residues. In DNA, the CDR3 is TGTGCCAGCTCACCAGGAGGGCTCTACGAGCAGTACTTC. Its protein is CASSPGGLYEQYF.

The chain combines TRBV5-8 with TRBJ1-6; D unclear. Germline V gene sequence: CDR1 SGHTS, CDR2 YDEGEE. The CDR3 has 14 residues. V was shortened by 2 bases and J by 6 bases, with 9 bases between the two germline ends. CDR3 DNA: TGTGCCAGCAGCTTCGCGGCGGTTAATTCACCCCTCCACTTT. Its translation: CASSFAAVNSPLHF.

V is TRBV9 and J is TRBJ2-3; the D gene is possibly TRBD2 (6 bases). The germline gives CDR1 SGDLS, CDR2 YYNGEE. V lost 0 bases, J lost 3 bases, and 11 bases lay in between. The CDR3 length is 15 residues. The CDR3 nucleotides read TGTGCCAGCAGCGTAGGTGGAGGGTATACAGATACGCAGTATTTT. It yields the protein CASSVGGGYTDTQYF.

The V call is TRBV7-3, the J call TRBJ2-6, with D unresolved. This CDR3 comprises 16 residues. CDR1 and CDR2 from the germline V gene are SGHTA and FQGTGA. V lost 2 bases and J 0 bases, leaving 8 bases between the germline ends. The chain's CDR3 is CASSLEIPSGANVLTF. The CDR3 DNA follows: TGTGCCAGCAGCTTAGAGATACCCTCTGGGGCCAACGTCCTGACTTTC.

The rearrangement uses TRBV30 and TRBJ2-7; D is possibly TRBD2 (7 bases). Germline-derived CDR1 and CDR2 are GTSNPN and SVGIG (reference sequence). This CDR3 comprises 12 residues. V was cut by 4 bases and J by 8 bases, with 15 bases left in between. This CDR3 is CAWNLAGGQQYF. CDR3 bases: TGTGCCTGGAACTTGGCCGGGGGGCAGCAGTACTTC.

The genes are TRBV6-5 and TRBJ2-3; 7 bases are a match to TRBD1. Germline CDR1 and CDR2: MNHEY and SVGAGI. The V gene end was trimmed by 8 bases and the J gene end by 4 bases; junction bases not matched to a gene: 6. The CDR3 consists of 13 residues. The CDR3 spells CASGQGVADTQYF. As DNA, the CDR3 is TGTGCCAGCGGGCAGGGGGTCGCAGATACGCAGTATTTT.

The V gene is TRBV3-1 (or the pseudogene TRBV3-2), the J gene TRBJ1-4; D remains ambiguous. Germline V gene data show CDR1 as LGHDT and CDR2 as YNNKEL (reference sequence). The CDR3 totals 12 residues. The V end was cut by 5 bases, the J end by 7 bases, with 8 bases between. CDR3 nucleotide sequence: TGTGCCAGCAGCGGAGAGGGTGAAAAACTGTTTTTT. It is translated as CASSGEGEKLFF.

In this sample, this clone turned up a few times. The chain couples TRBV12-5 to TRBJ2-1, with a possible D match to TRBD2 (5 bases). The CDR3 is made up of 14 amino acids. CDR1 is LGHNT, CDR2 FRNRAP, per germline. Trimming cost V 3 bases and J 10 bases, with 16 bases left between them. Here the CDR3 DNA reads TGTGCTAGTGGTTTCGGGATCCTCGTCCAAGAGCAGTTCTTC. Translating gives CASGFGILVQEQFF.

The rearrangement links TRBV28 to TRBJ2-5; 7 positions agree with TRBD1. V lost 6 bases and J lost 4; bases outside the gene matches: 8. The CDR3 runs 14 residues. CDR1 and CDR2 (germline): MDHEN, SYDVKM. This CDR3 reads CASRIPGQRETQYF. The CDR3 DNA sequence: TGTGCCAGCAGAATACCGGGACAGAGAGAGACCCAGTACTTC.

The rearrangement links TRBV18 to TRBJ2-5; D is undetermined. Per germline, CDR1 KGHSH and CDR2 LQKENI. V was cut by 0 bases and J by 2 bases, with 7 bases left in between. The CDR3 is 14 amino acids. In nucleotides, the CDR3 is TGTGCCAGCTCACCACCTAATAATCAAGAGACCCAGTACTTC. Protein: CASSPPNNQETQYF.

V is TRBV6-5 and J is TRBJ1-2; possible D gene TRBD1, 6 bases. V was clipped by 11 bases and J by 2 bases, with 12 bases between them. The CDR3 consists of 12 residues. Germline assignment: CDR1 MNHEY and CDR2 SVGAGI. The CDR3, as DNA: TGTGCCGTACGGACAGCGAACTATGGCTACACCTTC. This encodes CAVRTANYGYTF.

The chain recombines TRBV5-6 with TRBJ2-3; 8 bases fit TRBD2. The germline V gene has CDR1 SGHDT and CDR2 YYEEEE. The CDR3 has 15 amino acids. The junction had 3 bases not matched to a gene; V was cut back by 3 bases and J by 0 bases. The CDR3 region has the DNA TGTGCCAGCAGCTCATCGGGGGGGAGCACAGATACGCAGTATTTT. Amino acids: CASSSSGGSTDTQYF.